What follows describes a single TCR beta chain. Patients at the Seattle site were enrolled during active infection and followed longitudinally. This record comes from a study of blood T cell repertoires in COVID-19. Study-wide background: Acute and convalescent COVID-19 specimens originated in the United States, Italy and Spain. T cells, B-cell-depleted T cells, or PBMCs provided the cDNA or gDNA that served as material.

This table comes from immunoSEQ multiplex PCR, and its TCRdb copy is limited to in-frame clones, with some not included. The sample consists of around 460,000 clones, 80% to 90% of them appearing once. The CDR3 extends over 14 amino acids. Germline lookup yields CDR1 SGHRS and CDR2 YFSETQ. The V end was cut by 5 bases, the J end by 0 bases, with 10 bases between. The rearrangement uses TRBV5-1 and TRBJ2-3; no firm D call. This receptor was identified in a man aged 18 to 30 with COVID-19, enrolled during active disease. The sequenced material came from peripheral blood. CDR3 DNA: TGCGCCAGCAGACTCGATACTAGCACAGATACGCAGTATTTT. This sequence encodes CASRLDTSTDTQYF.